The T cell receptor beta chain under discussion was sequenced for a study of human T cells and chemical hapten exposure. Looking at the study overall: On the upper back, patch tests were applied with 0.01% DPC and read at 6 days. Affected patients, primarily female, had alopecia areata, totalis or universalis. General observations from the study: Counts of TCRs above 1 in 1000 frequency stayed unchanged with DPC sensitization.

Individual cDNA molecules had unique molecular identifiers attached to them by the library. TCRdb recomputed calls from the RACE reads with MiXCR, one row per CDR3 protein. This table holds around 120,000 distinct CDR3 sequences, around 13% found once. Documented time point: patch test 1, 2 weeks after DPC sensitization. The treatment denotes: therapeutic diphenylcyclopropenone sensitization with weekly scalp DPC. On this clonotype: Its antigen remains unidentified.

The CDR3 has 16 residues. V shed 1 base and J shed 0 bases, with 11 bases lying between them. From germline, CDR1 is SGHKS and CDR2 YYEKEE (reference sequence). V is TRBV5-5 and J is TRBJ2-4; D remains unclear. The source was whole blood, collected in connection with sensitization to the hapten diphenylcyclopropenone (DPC). This clonotype was obtained from a man between 18 and 35 years old with alopecia areata. Some clones in this sample may be carry-over from other donors' samples. CDR3 loop: CASSLFAGLAKNIQYF. In DNA, the CDR3 is TGTGCCAGCAGCTTGTTCGCAGGCCTAGCCAAAAACATTCAGTACTTC. Looking up the rest from reference TRBV5-5 and TRBJ2-4 gives the full variable domain: DAGVTQSPTHLIKTRGQQVTLRCSPISGHKSVSWYQQVLGQGPQFIFQYYEKEERGRGNFPDRFSARQFPNYSSELNVNALLLGDSALYLCASSLFAGLAKNIQYFGAGTRLSVL.